The 27 T cell receptor beta chains in this list originate from one sample, sequenced in a study of immune cell composition in non-small cell lung cancer. Method: immunoSEQ multiplex PCR; TCRdb's copy keeps in-frame clones and lacks some. The repertoire holds 1,500 to 2,000 clones, around three quarters seen once, with around 4.3% in the top ten. Material: lung tumor tissue. All receptors come from a human donor with non-small cell lung cancer.

This clone occurred a few times. The CDR3 region is CASSIDFQETQYF. CDR3 nucleotides: TGTGCCAGTAGTATCGACTTCCAAGAGACCCAGTACTTC. The gene calls are TRBV19 and TRBJ2-5; D ambiguous. Germline assignment: CDR1 LNHDA and CDR2 SQIVND (reference sequence). The V gene lost 3 bases and the J gene lost 1 base, with 6 bases spanning the gap. This CDR3 spans 13 amino acids.

The chain links TRBV5-5 to TRBJ1-1; 11 positions agree with TRBD1. Trimming removed 9 bases from V and 5 bases from J; junction bases left unmatched: 3. Germline V lookup: CDR1 SGHKS, CDR2 YYEKEE (reference sequence). The CDR3 covers 12 residues. The CDR3 sequence is CATGQGATEAFF. CDR3 sequence (DNA): TGTGCCACAGGACAGGGGGCTACTGAAGCTTTCTTT.

V and J are TRBV6-6 and TRBJ1-5; D is perhaps TRBD1 (5 bases). The CDR3 spans 15 residues. Germline-derived CDR1 and CDR2 are MNHNY and SVGAGI (reference sequence). V was pared by 5 bases and J by 0 bases, with 11 bases between. The CDR3 reads CASSRSGSSNQPQHF. In DNA form, the CDR3 reads TGTGCCAGCAGTCGTTCAGGGTCTAGCAATCAGCCCCAGCATTTT.

The chain employs TRBV11-3 and TRBJ2-3; TRBD1 matches at 10 bases. V was pared by 4 bases and J by 1 base, with 11 bases of the junction left unmatched. This CDR3 spans 18 amino acids. Germline lookup yields CDR1 SGHNT and CDR2 YENEEA. The CDR3 sequence: CASSSGQGRGYGTDTQYF. As DNA, the CDR3 is TGTGCCAGCAGCTCGGGACAGGGGAGGGGATATGGCACAGATACGCAGTATTTT.

The V and J genes are TRBV10-1 and TRBJ1-1; 9 nucleotides agree with TRBD1. Per germline, CDR1 WNHNN and CDR2 SYGVQD (reference sequence). This CDR3 spans 16 amino acids. The junction had 9 bases not matched to a gene; V was cut back by 3 bases and J by 4 bases. As DNA, the CDR3 is TGCGCCAGCAGTGAAACAGGGGGCCGGAGGCTCACTGAAGCTTTCTTT. Encoded protein: CASSETGGRRLTEAFF.

V gene TRBV14 combines with J gene TRBJ2-7, with 8 bases that match TRBD2. V was pared by 5 bases and J by 4 bases, with 7 bases of the junction left unmatched. The CDR3 has 14 residues. Germline V gene data show CDR1 as SGHDN and CDR2 as FVKESK. The CDR3 sequence: CASSAGGGSYEQYF. In DNA, the CDR3 is TGTGCCAGCAGCGCCGGGGGGGGCTCATACGAGCAGTACTTC.

The rearrangement joins TRBV9 to TRBJ1-5; TRBD1 agrees at 7 bases. Looked up from germline, CDR1 is SGDLS and CDR2 is YYNGEE. V lost 3 bases to trimming and J lost 4 bases; unmatched junction nucleotides: 4. The CDR3 sequence is 14 residues long. CDR3 protein: CASSDTGENQPQHF. CDR3 DNA sequence: TGTGCCAGCAGCGATACAGGGGAAAATCAGCCCCAGCATTTT.

This chain connects TRBV28 to TRBJ2-5; 7 positions match TRBD2. Germline CDR1 is MDHEN and CDR2 is SYDVKM. V shed 4 bases and J 4 bases; nucleotides not matched to a gene: 6. This CDR3 has 14 amino acids. The chain's CDR3 is CASSWAGEGETQYF. The CDR3 nucleotides are TGTGCCAGCAGTTGGGCGGGAGAAGGAGAGACCCAGTACTTC.

V gene TRBV28 combines with J gene TRBJ2-7; a weak D match, TRBD2 (7 bases). CDR3 size: 16 residues. Germline V lookup: CDR1 MDHEN, CDR2 SYDVKM. Trimming pared 6 bases from V and 7 bases from J, leaving 25 bases between. The CDR3 is CASRPDPPGGHGEQYF. The CDR3 nucleotides are TGTGCCAGCAGACCGGACCCCCCCGGGGGGCATGGGGAGCAGTACTTC. The complete variable domain, with remaining parts taken from reference TRBV28 and TRBJ2-7, reads DVKVTQSSRYLVKRTGEKVFLECVQDMDHENMFWYRQDPGLGLRLIYFSYDVKMKEKGDIPEGYSVSREKKERFSLILESASTNQTSMYLCASRPDPPGGHGEQYFGPGTRLTVT.

The V gene is TRBV6-1, the J gene TRBJ2-7, with unresolved D. This CDR3 spans 12 amino acids. V was clipped by 7 bases and J by 5 bases, with 12 bases between them. CDR1 is MNHNS and CDR2 is SASEGT in the germline V gene. CDR3 region: CASTRTLHEQYF. The CDR3 bases are TGTGCCAGCACCAGAACCCTCCACGAGCAGTACTTC.

V and J are TRBV6-6 and TRBJ2-7; possibly TRBD2 for D (6 bases). V was cut by 6 bases and J by 3 bases, with 12 bases left in between. Germline CDR1 reads MNHNY; CDR2 reads SVGAGI (reference sequence). The CDR3 length is 13 residues. The CDR3 nucleotides read TGTGCCAGCAGCATGGACGGGGGCTACGAGCAGTACTTC. This codes for CASSMDGGYEQYF.

The rearrangement joins TRBV30 to TRBJ1-4; 7 bases line up with TRBD1. This CDR3 contains 13 residues. J lost 4 bases, V lost 8 bases, and 7 bases had no gene match. The germline V gene has CDR1 GTSNPN and CDR2 SVGIG (reference sequence). This CDR3 is CAGGQTDNEKLFF. The CDR3 DNA is TGTGCCGGGGGACAGACGGATAATGAAAAACTGTTTTTT.

The chain joins TRBV21-1 to TRBJ1-4. TRBV21-1 is a documented pseudogene. The CDR3 extends over 14 amino acids. In nucleotides, the CDR3 is TGTGCCAGCAGCAAAGCGCGGAAGCGTGAAAAACTGTTTTTT. This sequence encodes CASSKARKREKLFF.

Written as DNA, the CDR3 is TGTGCCAGCAGCTTGAAAAGCGAGGGGGCGGTCAATGAGCAGTTCTTC. Translated, it gives CASSLKSEGAVNEQFF. The chain uses TRBV5-5 and TRBJ2-1; 7 bases align to TRBD1. Germline V CDR1 and CDR2: SGHKS, YYEKEE (reference sequence). This CDR3 has 16 amino acids. V lost 1 base to trimming and J lost 6 bases; unmatched junction nucleotides: 10.

The DNA for the CDR3 is TGCGCCAGCAGCGCTGGGACATCCCGGTGGGAGACCCAGTACTTC. As protein: CASSAGTSRWETQYF. The rearrangement links TRBV5-1 to TRBJ2-5; maybe TRBD1 (6 bases). Per germline, CDR1 SGHRS and CDR2 YFSETQ. The CDR3 runs 15 residues. Trimming pared 4 bases from V and 5 bases from J, leaving 18 bases between.

The chain joins TRBV5-4 to TRBJ2-2; 10 bases map to TRBD2. Germline V gene lookup returns CDR1 SGHNT and CDR2 YYREEE (reference sequence). With 1 base clipped from V and 6 bases from J, the junction kept 3 bases outside the gene matches. This CDR3 has 15 residues. For the CDR3, the DNA is TGTGCCAGCAGCTTGAGGCTAGCGGGGGCCGGGGAGCTGTTTTTT. Translation gives CASSLRLAGAGELFF.

The CDR3 bases are TGTGCCAGCAGCGTAAAGGACAGGCAGGATGAAAAACTGTTTTTT. Its protein is CASSVKDRQDEKLFF. V is TRBV9 and J is TRBJ1-4, with 7 bases fitting TRBD1. Trimming at V came to 1 base and at J to 6 bases, leaving 6 bases not matched to a gene. The CDR3 covers 15 residues. Per the germline V gene, CDR1 is SGDLS and CDR2 is YYNGEE.

The V call is TRBV7-2, the J call TRBJ2-2; D remains unclear. This CDR3 is built from 14 residues. Trimming cost V 9 bases and J 1 base, with 12 bases left between them. The germline V gene encodes CDR1 SGHTA and CDR2 FQGNSA. In nucleotides, the CDR3 is TGTGCCAGTAGAGGTGTGGGGAACACCGGGGAGCTGTTTTTT. Translation: CASRGVGNTGELFF.

The genes are TRBV1 and TRBJ2-1; no DNA check was done on the table's D call, TRBD2. TRBV1 is deemed a pseudogene. CDR3 size: 21 residues. The DNA of the CDR3 is TGCACCAGCAGCCAGGGAGGGGGTGGCGGGAGAAGGGCCCTCTCCTACAATGAGCAGTTCTTC. As protein: CTSSQGGGGGRRALSYNEQFF.

This chain uses TRBV29-1 with TRBJ2-3, with 10 nucleotides matching TRBD2. In germline, CDR1 is SQVTM, CDR2 ANQGSEA. This CDR3 has 13 residues. V lost 5 bases and J lost 3; bases outside the gene matches: 2. CDR3 nucleotide sequence: TGCAGCGTTCAAGCGGGAGGGACAGATACGCAGTATTTT. As protein: CSVQAGGTDTQYF.

The count of this clone is one. The chain links TRBV30 to TRBJ2-7; 9 bases line up with TRBD1. CDR1 and CDR2 (germline): GTSNPN, SVGIG (reference sequence). The CDR3 totals 12 residues. Germline trimming cut 8 bases from V and 3 bases from J; bases unmatched to any gene: 5. The CDR3 here is CAGGTGRYEQYF. CDR3 coding DNA: TGTGCCGGCGGGACAGGGCGCTACGAGCAGTACTTC. The variable domain in full, completed from reference TRBV30 and TRBJ2-7, reads SQTIHQWPATLVQPVGSPLSLECTVEGTSNPNLYWYRQAAGRGLQLLFYSVGIGQISSEVPQNLSASRPQDRQFILSSKKLLLSDSGFYLCAGGTGRYEQYFGPGTRLTVT.

The chain has TRBV28 and TRBJ2-5; 10 bases align to TRBD1. Germline CDR1 MDHEN, CDR2 SYDVKM. With 6 bases clipped from V and 3 bases from J, the junction kept 1 base outside the gene matches. The CDR3 consists of 13 residues. CDR3 DNA: TGTGCCAGCAGCGGACAGGGGGAAGAGACCCAGTACTTC. Its protein product is CASSGQGEETQYF.

This chain uses TRBV6-1 with TRBJ2-7, with D maybe TRBD1 (6 bases). The CDR3 is made up of 15 amino acids. From germline, CDR1 is MNHNS and CDR2 SASEGT. V was trimmed by 1 base and J by 2 bases, leaving 12 bases between them. The CDR3 reads CASSEGTVQTYEQYF. CDR3 bases: TGTGCCAGCAGTGAAGGGACAGTTCAGACCTACGAGCAGTACTTC.

The chain links TRBV19 to TRBJ1-3; 7 nucleotides align to TRBD1. Germline trimming cut 5 bases from V and 0 bases from J; bases unmatched to any gene: 4. The CDR3 covers 15 residues. Germline assignment: CDR1 LNHDA and CDR2 SQIVND (reference sequence). DNA of the CDR3: TGTGCCAGTAGTGTCGGGACAGCCTCTGGAAACACCATATATTTT. Translating gives CASSVGTASGNTIYF.

This clone was counted only a few times. The V call is TRBV5-1, the J call TRBJ2-1; a weak D match, TRBD2 (5 bases). Germline CDR1 is SGHRS and CDR2 is YFSETQ. The V and J ends lost 4 bases and 3 bases respectively, with 11 bases between them. CDR3 length equals 14 residues. The CDR3 reads CASSGWTGYNEQFF. The CDR3 DNA reads as TGCGCCAGCAGCGGGTGGACTGGCTACAATGAGCAGTTCTTC.

The J gene is TRBJ1-4, the V gene TRBV19, with D unresolved. Trimming stripped 3 bases from V and 3 bases from J, with 11 bases between. The CDR3 contains 15 residues. Germline values: CDR1 LNHDA, CDR2 SQIVND (reference sequence). CDR3 bases: TGTGCCAGTAGTATGGGAGGCAGACCTAATGAAAAACTGTTTTTT. It yields the protein CASSMGGRPNEKLFF.

This chain uses TRBV5-1 with TRBJ2-7; D may be TRBD2 (5 bases). The CDR3 is made up of 13 amino acids. V was trimmed by 7 bases and J by 2 bases, leaving 13 bases between them. From germline, CDR1 is SGHRS and CDR2 YFSETQ. CDR3: CASPTERTYEQYF. The CDR3 DNA is TGCGCCAGCCCTACAGAGCGGACCTACGAGCAGTACTTC.